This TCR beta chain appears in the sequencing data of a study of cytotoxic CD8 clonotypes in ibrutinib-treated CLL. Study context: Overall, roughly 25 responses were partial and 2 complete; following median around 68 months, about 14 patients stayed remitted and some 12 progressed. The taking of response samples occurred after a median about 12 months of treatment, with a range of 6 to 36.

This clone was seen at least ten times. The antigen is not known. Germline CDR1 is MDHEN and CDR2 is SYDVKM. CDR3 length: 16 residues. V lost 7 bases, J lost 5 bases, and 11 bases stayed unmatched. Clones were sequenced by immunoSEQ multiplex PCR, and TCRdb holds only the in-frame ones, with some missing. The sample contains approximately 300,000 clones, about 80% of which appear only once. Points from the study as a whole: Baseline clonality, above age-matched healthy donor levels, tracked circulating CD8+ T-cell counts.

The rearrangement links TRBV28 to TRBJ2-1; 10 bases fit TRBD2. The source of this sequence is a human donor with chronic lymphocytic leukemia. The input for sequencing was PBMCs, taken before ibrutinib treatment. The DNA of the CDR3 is TGTGCCAGCACTATCCAGGGACTAGCGTCTCACAATGAGCAGTTCTTC. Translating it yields CASTIQGLASHNEQFF.